These T cell receptor beta chains were read from a single sample in a study of T cell responses to AZD1222 COVID-19 vaccine. TCRdb's table, derived via immunoSEQ multiplex PCR, lists solely in-frame clones and lacks some. The data show about 150,000 clones, 85% to 90% seen once. Specimen: peripheral blood, collected on day 0 of MenACWY control vaccination. These receptors all stem from an adult in good health. CDR3s leave out the opening cysteine and the closing phenylalanine or tryptophan.

V gene	J gene	CDR3 protein
TRBV4-2	TRBJ1-3	ASSQVEDTIY
TRBV30	TRBJ2-7	AWSAPGTVSYEQY
TRBV10-2	TRBJ1-3	ASSESRNTIY
TRBV9	TRBJ1-1	ASSVGSGGNPMNTEAF
TRBV7-8	TRBJ2-2	ASSLQRHGATGELF
TRBV5-1	TRBJ1-2	ASSQGGASINYGYT
TRBV4-1	TRBJ1-4	ASSQLGRRNNEKLF
TRBV6-5	TRBJ1-5	ASSYSSNQPQH
TRBV10-1	TRBJ1-1	ASSEYRGAEAEAF
TRBV4-1	TRBJ1-4	ASSLTGTGVEKLF
TRBV5-1	TRBJ1-4	ASSLAGTGGEKLF
TRBV28	TRBJ2-7	ASSLGSFRYEQY
TRBV7-2	TRBJ2-7	ASSPPGLAGTEQY
TRBV6-2/TRBV6-3	TRBJ2-5	ASSFQETQY
TRBV24-1	TRBJ2-3	ATSDDDWTDTQY
TRBV18	TRBJ2-3	ASSYYGDTQY
TRBV7-9	TRBJ2-1	ASSLASNEQF
TRBV9	TRBJ2-5	ASSHKETQY